One sample yielded the 2 T cell receptor beta chains listed below, sequenced in a study of cytomegalovirus exposure and HLA in healthy donors. PCR employed 60 Vbeta and 13 Jbeta primers. Sequencing used immunoSEQ multiplex PCR; TCRdb keeps in-frame clones, though not all of them. The sample shows 100,000 or so clones, 76% of them seen only once. The sample comprised PBMCs. The receptors here all came from a man between 40 and 49 years old in good health and CMV-seronegative.

This chain connects TRBV10-3 to TRBJ2-2; 11 bases line up with TRBD1. Looked up from germline, CDR1 is ENHRY and CDR2 is SYGVKD. The CDR3 is 18 residues long. V shed 0 bases and J 3 bases; nucleotides not matched to a gene: 6. The CDR3, as DNA: TGTGCCATCAGTGAGTCCCCGGGACAGGGGGTGGACACCGGGGAGCTGTTTTTT. Its translation: CAISESPGQGVDTGELFF.

The table lists this clone with a few counts. The junction departs from the called germline gene at one end, perhaps through a read error. This chain uses TRBV7-9 with TRBJ2-5; 11 bases line up with TRBD2. CDR1 is SEHNR, CDR2 FQNEAQ, per germline (reference sequence). There are 16 residues in the CDR3. Here the CDR3 DNA reads TGTTCCAGCAGCACCAGACTAGCGGGGAACCAAGAGACCCAGTACTTC. Translation gives CSSSTRLAGNQETQYF.